The next 4 T cell receptor beta chains were all read from a single sample in a study of CD8+ T cells in alopecia areata. Treatment defined: oral pan-JAK inhibitor, 5-10 mg twice daily. The authors extracted RNA and reverse transcribed it into cDNA as the sequencing template. Data came from immunoSEQ multiplex PCR; TCRdb stores just in-frame clones and leaves some out. The table lists a few hundred thousand clones, approximately 65% of them singletons. The specimen comprised CD4+ T cells sorted from blood, sampled around week 44, from a patient treated with tofacitinib. The receptors come from a human donor with alopecia areata.

V is TRBV9 and J is TRBJ2-1, with D perhaps matching TRBD1 (6 bases). Germline assignment: CDR1 SGDLS and CDR2 YYNGEE. The CDR3 runs 14 residues. Trimming took 3 bases from V and 7 from J, leaving 14 bases between them. The CDR3 spells CASSGQQGENEQFF. CDR3 nucleotide sequence: TGTGCCAGCAGCGGACAACAGGGTGAGAATGAGCAGTTCTTC. Drawing the rest from reference TRBV9 and TRBJ2-1, the complete variable domain is DSGVTQTPKHLITATGQRVTLRCSPRSGDLSVYWYQQSLDQGLQFLIQYYNGEERAKGNILERFSAQQFPDLHSELNLSSLELGDSALYFCASSGQQGENEQFFGPGTRLTVL.

The chain employs TRBV15 and TRBJ2-6; the D gene is possibly TRBD1 (6 bases). Deletions cut 5 bases from V and 1 base from J, with 9 bases between. CDR3 size: 15 residues. Germline lookup yields CDR1 LNHNV and CDR2 YYDKDF (reference sequence). CDR3 protein: CATSSTGSGANVLTF. The CDR3, as DNA: TGTGCCACCAGCTCTACAGGGTCTGGGGCCAACGTCCTGACTTTC.

This chain joins TRBV25-1 and TRBJ2-3, with D possibly being TRBD1 or TRBD2 (5 bases each). The germline V and J ends were trimmed by 5 bases and 5 bases, with 14 bases remaining between them. In germline, CDR1 is MGHDK, CDR2 SYGVNS. This CDR3 contains 14 residues. Written as DNA, the CDR3 is TGTGCCAGCAGTCCGGGACGCAACGAAGATACGCAGTATTTT. Its protein is CASSPGRNEDTQYF.

This rearrangement joins TRBV30 to TRBJ1-1; no clear D gene. Trimming pared 3 bases from V and 2 bases from J, leaving 10 bases between. This CDR3 comprises 13 residues. The germline gives CDR1 GTSNPN, CDR2 SVGIG (reference sequence). For the CDR3, the DNA is TGTGCCTGGAGCGAGACTGGAAACACTGAAGCTTTCTTT. It translates to CAWSETGNTEAFF. The variable domain in full, completed from reference TRBV30 and TRBJ1-1, reads SQTIHQWPATLVQPVGSPLSLECTVEGTSNPNLYWYRQAAGRGLQLLFYSVGIGQISSEVPQNLSASRPQDRQFILSSKKLLLSDSGFYLCAWSETGNTEAFFGQGTRLTVV.